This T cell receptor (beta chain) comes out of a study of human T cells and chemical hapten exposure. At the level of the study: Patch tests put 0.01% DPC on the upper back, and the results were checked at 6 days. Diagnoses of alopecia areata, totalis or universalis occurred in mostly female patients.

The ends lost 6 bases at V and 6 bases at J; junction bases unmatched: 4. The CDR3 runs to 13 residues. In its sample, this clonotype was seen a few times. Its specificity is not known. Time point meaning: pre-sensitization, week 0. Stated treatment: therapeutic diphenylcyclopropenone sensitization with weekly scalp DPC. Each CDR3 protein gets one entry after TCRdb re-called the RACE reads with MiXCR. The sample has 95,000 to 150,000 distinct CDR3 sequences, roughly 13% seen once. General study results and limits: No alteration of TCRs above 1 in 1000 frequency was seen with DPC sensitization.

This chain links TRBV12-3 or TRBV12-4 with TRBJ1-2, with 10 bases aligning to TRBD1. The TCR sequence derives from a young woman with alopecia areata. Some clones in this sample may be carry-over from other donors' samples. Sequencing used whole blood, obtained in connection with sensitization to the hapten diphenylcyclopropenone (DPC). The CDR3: CASSLGQGHGYTF. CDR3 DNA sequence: TGTGCCAGCAGCCTGGGACAGGGGCATGGCTACACCTTC.